The 26 T cell receptor beta chains listed next were all sequenced from one sample in a study of patients and donors after allogeneic stem cell transplantation. TCRdb redid the calling of the RT-PCR reads with MiXCR, one entry per CDR3 protein. The profile covers 920,000 or so distinct CDR3 sequences, with around 17% appearing a single time and around 6% taken by the ten largest. Sequencing input: blood, either unsorted or a sorted T cell fraction (not recorded which). The receptor set was obtained from a human donor who was either an allogeneic HSCT recipient or a stem cell or donor lymphocyte infusion donor (not recorded which). It is not recorded whose cells these are; they may come from a transplant donor.

The chain's CDR3 is CSVDTSGSYNEQFF. CDR3 sequence (DNA): TGCAGCGTTGATACTAGCGGTTCCTACAATGAGCAGTTCTTC. This rearrangement joins TRBV29-1 to TRBJ2-1; 8 bases are a match to TRBD2. With 3 bases clipped from V and 1 base from J, the junction kept 2 bases outside the gene matches. The V gene's germline CDR1 is SQVTM and CDR2 ANQGSEA. The CDR3 spans 14 residues.

The gene calls are TRBV24-1 and TRBJ2-1; 7 nucleotides match TRBD2. Germline V gives CDR1 KGHDR, CDR2 SFDVKD. This CDR3 region has 13 residues. V was pared by 1 base and J by 15 bases, with 8 bases of the junction left unmatched. CDR3 nucleotide sequence: TGTGCCACCAGTGATTTTGATATACGGACTAGGTTCTTC. It translates to CATSDFDIRTRFF.

CDR3 region: CASSFQGGRAGNEQFF. DNA for the CDR3: TGTGCCAGCAGTTTTCAAGGCGGGAGGGCCGGGAATGAGCAGTTCTTC. The chain uses TRBV27 and TRBJ2-1; 9 nucleotides align to TRBD2. Germline trimming cut 3 bases from V and 7 bases from J; bases unmatched to any gene: 10. Per the germline V gene, CDR1 is MNHEY and CDR2 is SMNVEV (reference sequence). The CDR3 covers 16 residues.

The chain combines TRBV12-3 or TRBV12-4 with TRBJ2-7; D is possibly TRBD2 (6 bases). The CDR3 extends over 16 amino acids. V shed 1 base and J shed 3 bases, with 16 bases lying between them. The chain's CDR3 is CASSLVGVGGRYEQYF. The CDR3, as DNA: TGTGCCAGCAGTTTAGTTGGTGTGGGGGGACGCTACGAGCAGTACTTC.

The chain employs TRBV9 and TRBJ1-6, with 9 bases identical to TRBD1. The CDR3 length is 15 residues. The germline CDR1 and CDR2 sequences are SGDLS and YYNGEE. V shed 4 bases, J shed 7 bases, and the junction held 6 bases outside the gene matches. Here the CDR3 reads CASSMSGTGNSPLHF. The CDR3 coding sequence is TGTGCCAGCAGCATGAGTGGGACAGGGAATTCACCCCTCCACTTT.

The chain carries TRBV14 and TRBJ1-4; D remains ambiguous. V gave up 5 bases and J gave up 8 bases, with 9 bases separating them. The CDR3 is made up of 12 amino acids. Germline assignment: CDR1 SGHDN and CDR2 FVKESK. The CDR3 loop reads CASSSTWEKLFF. The CDR3, as DNA: TGTGCCAGCAGCTCCACGTGGGAAAAACTGTTTTTT.

The genes are TRBV3-1 and TRBJ1-4; no clear D gene. The V and J ends lost 3 bases and 1 base respectively, with 6 bases between them. Looked up from germline, CDR1 is LGHDT and CDR2 is YNNKEL (reference sequence). This CDR3 is built from 14 residues. The CDR3 nucleotides read TGTGCCAGCAGCCACTATGGAACTAATGAAAAACTGTTTTTT. Translation gives CASSHYGTNEKLFF.

The chain recombines TRBV3-1 with TRBJ1-2; 9 bases agree with TRBD1. The length of the CDR3 is 16 residues. Trimming took 4 bases from V and 4 from J; bases not matched to a gene: 10. Germline loops: CDR1 LGHDT, CDR2 YNNKEL (reference sequence). CDR3 sequence reads: CASSLRFGQGIYGYTF. CDR3 DNA: TGTGCCAGCAGCCTCAGATTTGGACAGGGGATCTATGGCTACACCTTC.

The genes are TRBV20-1 and TRBJ1-2; D gene unclear. This CDR3 contains 11 residues. Trimming took 3 bases from V and 6 from J, leaving 8 bases between them. Germline assignment: CDR1 DFQATT and CDR2 SNEGSKA (reference sequence). The CDR3 reads CSASLGDGYTF. The CDR3 region has the DNA TGCAGTGCTAGTTTGGGAGATGGCTACACCTTC.

This clonotype was observed a handful of times. The chain joins TRBV5-1 to TRBJ2-1; D gene ambiguous. The CDR3 runs 15 residues. The germline V gene has CDR1 SGHRS and CDR2 YFSETQ. V was pared by 0 bases and J by 6 bases, with 13 bases between. CDR3 region: CASSLAARMGNEQFF. As DNA, the CDR3 is TGCGCCAGCAGCTTGGCCGCCCGGATGGGCAATGAGCAGTTCTTC.

The CDR3 is CASSLHLPGGSGERETQYF. The CDR3 DNA is TGTGCCAGCAGCCTGCACCTCCCCGGGGGTAGCGGGGAACGGGAGACCCAGTACTTC. V is TRBV11-2 and J is TRBJ2-5; 8 bases match TRBD2. From germline, CDR1 is SGHAT and CDR2 FQNNGV. V gave up 5 bases and J gave up 5 bases; unmatched junction bases: 22. The length of the CDR3 is 19 residues. The complete variable domain, with remaining parts taken from reference TRBV11-2 and TRBJ2-5, reads EAGVAQSPRYKIIEKRQSVAFWCNPISGHATLYWYQQILGQGPKLLIQFQNNGVVDDSQLPKDRFSAERLKGVDSTLKIQPAKLEDSAVYLCASSLHLPGGSGERETQYFGPGTRLLVL.

This clonotype was counted many times. This chain joins TRBV20-1 and TRBJ1-5, with D possibly being TRBD1 (5 bases). Germline CDR1 and CDR2: DFQATT and SNEGSKA (reference sequence). This CDR3 has 17 amino acids. Trimming stripped 0 bases from V and 0 bases from J, with 15 bases between. CDR3 DNA: TGCAGTGCTAGAGATATGCAGGGTCCACATAGCAATCAGCCCCAGCATTTT. Encoded protein: CSARDMQGPHSNQPQHF.

This clonotype was counted a few times. V and J are TRBV20-1 and TRBJ2-7; perhaps TRBD2 as D (6 bases). Trimming took 4 bases from V and 3 from J, leaving 16 bases between them. Germline CDR1 reads DFQATT; CDR2 reads SNEGSKA (reference sequence). The CDR3 is made up of 14 amino acids. CDR3 nucleotides: TGCAGTGCTAAACCGGGACTCCGAATCTACGAGCAGTACTTC. Amino acid sequence: CSAKPGLRIYEQYF.

A few counts support this clonotype. The chain combines TRBV2 with TRBJ2-7; 12 bases match TRBD2. V dropped 2 bases and J dropped 7; count of bases not matched to a gene: 6. Germline CDR1 and CDR2: SNHLY and FYNNEI. There are 15 residues in the CDR3. The chain's CDR3 is CASSERTSGMGEQYF. The CDR3 nucleotides are TGTGCCAGCAGTGAAAGGACTAGCGGGATGGGTGAGCAGTACTTC. The complete variable domain, with remaining parts taken from reference TRBV2 and TRBJ2-7, reads EPEVTQTPSHQVTQMGQEVILRCVPISNHLYFYWYRQILGQKVEFLVSFYNNEISEKSEIFDDQFSVERPDGSNFTLKIRSTKLEDSAMYFCASSERTSGMGEQYFGPGTRLTVT.

There are a few counts of this clonotype. The CDR3 nucleotides are TGCGCCAGCAGCTTGGGAACAGGGGCCGCTTCACCCCTCCACTTT. Translated, it gives CASSLGTGAASPLHF. The chain is built from TRBV5-1 and TRBJ1-6; 7 bases match TRBD1. The germline CDR1 and CDR2 sequences are SGHRS and YFSETQ. The CDR3 extends over 15 amino acids. J gave up 9 bases and V 0 bases, and 6 bases lay outside the gene matches.

The chain has TRBV20-1 and TRBJ2-3; a possible D gene is TRBD2 (6 bases). CDR3 length: 18 residues. CDR1 DFQATT and CDR2 SNEGSKA come from the germline V gene (reference sequence). The ends were cut back, 2 bases at V and 2 bases at J, with 23 bases in the middle. The CDR3: CSARRGMWSEGTTDTQYF. The CDR3 bases are TGCAGTGCTAGAAGGGGAATGTGGTCGGAGGGAACCACAGATACGCAGTATTTT.

This clonotype turned up a few times. The chain recombines TRBV19 with TRBJ1-4; D is unresolved. Trimming removed 6 bases from V and 6 bases from J, with 8 bases in between. Germline CDR1 reads LNHDA; CDR2 reads SQIVND (reference sequence). The length of the CDR3 is 12 residues. The CDR3 DNA is TGTGCCAGTAGCCGAGGTGATGAAAAACTGTTTTTT. Translating it yields CASSRGDEKLFF.

This clonotype was observed a few times. V gene TRBV28 combines with J gene TRBJ1-2; D uncertain. The CDR3 consists of 14 residues. Germline V gene sequence: CDR1 MDHEN, CDR2 SYDVKM. V was trimmed by 2 bases and J by 6 bases, leaving 13 bases between them. Here the CDR3 reads CASSLGLGWDGYTF. The CDR3 region has the DNA TGTGCCAGCAGTTTAGGACTCGGTTGGGATGGCTACACCTTC.

CDR3 nucleotides: TGCAGTACCCTAGTCGGGGGCTTTAAACAAGAGACCCAGTACTTC. Protein: CSTLVGGFKQETQYF. The V gene is TRBV20-1, the J gene TRBJ2-5; D assignment may be TRBD1 or TRBD2 (6 bases each). Trimming removed 8 bases at V and 2 bases at J, with 21 bases between. Germline lookup yields CDR1 DFQATT and CDR2 SNEGSKA (reference sequence). This CDR3 has 15 residues.

Here the CDR3 DNA reads TGTGCCAGCAGCTTCCCCGGACTACCCTACGAGCAGTACTTC. It codes for CASSFPGLPYEQYF. The rearrangement uses TRBV7-2 and TRBJ2-7; TRBD2 might be the D (6 bases). Germline loops: CDR1 SGHTA, CDR2 FQGNSA. The CDR3 has 14 amino acids. Trimming stripped 3 bases from V and 2 bases from J, with 11 bases between.

This clonotype was observed a handful of times. The V gene is TRBV29-1, the J gene TRBJ1-2; D perhaps matches TRBD1 (5 bases). This CDR3 comprises 11 residues. The V end lost 5 bases, the J end lost 7 bases, and 11 bases lay between the germline ends. CDR1 and CDR2 from the germline V gene are SQVTM and ANQGSEA. The CDR3 sequence: CSVLGQPGYTF. DNA of the CDR3: TGCAGCGTTTTGGGGCAGCCTGGCTACACCTTC.

This clonotype was detected many times. One end of the junction fails to match germline, which may point to a read error. The chain has TRBV7-2 and TRBJ1-1; a possible D gene is TRBD1 (5 bases). From germline, CDR1 is SGHTA and CDR2 FQGNSA. The CDR3 sequence is 12 residues long. This CDR3 is CASSLGAREAFF. The CDR3 nucleotides read TGTGCCAGCAGTTTAGGGGCCCGCGAAGCTTTCTTT.

This clonotype was counted a few times. V is TRBV29-1 and J is TRBJ2-7; TRBD1 is a possible D gene (6 bases). The CDR3 length is 13 residues. Deletions cut 3 bases from V and 6 bases from J, with 15 bases between. Germline-derived CDR1 and CDR2 are SQVTM and ANQGSEA. The CDR3 protein is CSVESGKGGEQYF. CDR3 DNA: TGCAGCGTTGAGTCGGGGAAAGGGGGCGAGCAGTACTTC.

This clonotype was seen a few times. The chain is built from TRBV12-3 or TRBV12-4 and TRBJ2-3; D is uncertain. V was trimmed by 8 bases and J by 1 base, leaving 13 bases between them. The CDR3 is 14 amino acids. CDR3: CASPTGYCTDTQYF. Here the CDR3 DNA reads TGTGCCAGCCCAACGGGTTACTGCACAGATACGCAGTATTTT.

The V call is TRBV12-3 or TRBV12-4, the J call TRBJ1-1; 9 bases align to TRBD1. The V and J ends lost 5 bases and 5 bases, in that order; junction bases with no gene match: 3. The CDR3 is 13 residues long. The CDR3 spells CASSGQGLTEAFF. For the CDR3, the DNA is TGTGCCAGCAGTGGACAGGGGTTGACTGAAGCTTTCTTT.

This clonotype occurred a few times. CDR3 DNA: TGCGCCAGCAGCTTCCCATCGGGGGTAGATGACCAGTACTTC. This sequence encodes CASSFPSGVDDQYF. The rearrangement joins TRBV5-1 to TRBJ2-5, with D maybe TRBD2 (6 bases). CDR1 is SGHRS, CDR2 YFSETQ, per germline. The CDR3 loop spans 14 amino acids. V was shortened by 2 bases and J by 10 bases, with 18 bases between the two germline ends. The complete variable domain, with remaining parts taken from reference TRBV5-1 and TRBJ2-5, reads KAGVTQTPRYLIKTRGQQVTLSCSPISGHRSVSWYQQTPGQGLQFLFEYFSETQRNKGNFPGRFSGRQFSNSRSEMNVSTLELGDSALYLCASSFPSGVDDQYFGPGTRLLVL.